These 15 T cell receptor beta chains were sequenced from one sample in a study of shared clonotypes between healthy human individuals. Sequencing was performed with immunoSEQ multiplex PCR; in TCRdb, only in-frame clones are kept and a portion is missing. The data hold fewer than 3 million clones, with 85% to 95% observed a single time. Material: naive CD4+ T cells from PBMCs. Regarding subset: CD45RA+ positively selected. The receptor set was obtained from a man younger than 35 in good health. Some clones in this sample may be carry-over from other donors' samples.

V gene TRBV11-2 combines with J gene TRBJ1-3; D might be TRBD1 (5 bases). Trimming took 5 bases from V and 2 from J, leaving 19 bases between them. The CDR3 contains 17 residues. Germline CDR1 and CDR2: SGHAT and FQNNGV. The DNA of the CDR3 is TGTGCCAGCAGCCGCCCAGGACGAGGGGTCCCTGGAAACACCATATATTTT. This gives the protein CASSRPGRGVPGNTIYF.

J is TRBJ1-4 and V is TRBV30; tentatively, D is TRBD1 (5 bases). Trimming stripped 7 bases from V and 0 bases from J, with 15 bases between. The CDR3 runs to 15 residues. Germline assignment: CDR1 GTSNPN and CDR2 SVGIG (reference sequence). The CDR3 loop is CASRRGGATNEKLFF. In nucleotides, the CDR3 is TGTGCCTCAAGACGGGGCGGGGCAACTAATGAAAAACTGTTTTTT.

Points on this clone: Additional DNA sequences in this sample encode the identical CDR3. This chain connects TRBV5-1 to TRBJ1-1; TRBD1 might be the D (5 bases). Per the germline V gene, CDR1 is SGHRS and CDR2 is YFSETQ. The CDR3 is 13 amino acids. V was pared by 0 bases and J by 4 bases, with 7 bases between. CDR3 sequence reads: CASSLERGTEAFF. In DNA form, the CDR3 reads TGCGCCAGCAGCTTGGAAAGGGGCACTGAAGCTTTCTTT.

The V and J genes are TRBV7-9 and TRBJ1-5; no clear D. Germline V gene data show CDR1 as SEHNR and CDR2 as FQNEAQ (reference sequence). V was trimmed by 4 bases and J by 0 bases, leaving 13 bases between them. The CDR3 is made up of 16 amino acids. CDR3: CASSSNGAYSNQPQHF. DNA of the CDR3: TGTGCCAGCAGCTCAAATGGAGCGTATAGCAATCAGCCCCAGCATTTT.

V is TRBV10-3 and J is TRBJ1-2; a possible D gene is TRBD1 (6 bases). The V end lost 6 bases, the J end lost 4 bases, and 18 bases lay between the germline ends. This CDR3 is 15 amino acids long. Per the germline V gene, CDR1 is ENHRY and CDR2 is SYGVKD. The CDR3 region is CAIRQPEQGGYGYTF. In DNA form, the CDR3 reads TGTGCCATCAGGCAACCAGAACAGGGAGGCTATGGCTACACCTTC.

The rearrangement uses TRBV7-2 and TRBJ2-7, with 7 bases aligning to TRBD1. V was clipped by 1 base and J by 3 bases; unmatched bases: 6. The CDR3 contains 15 residues. CDR1 is SGHTA, CDR2 FQGNSA, per germline. CDR3 DNA: TGTGCCAGCAGCTTAGGGTGGACAGGAGGCTACGAGCAGTACTTC. Amino acid sequence: CASSLGWTGGYEQYF.

The V gene is TRBV10-3, the J gene TRBJ2-2; 14 bases line up with TRBD2. This CDR3 contains 15 residues. The V gene's germline CDR1 is ENHRY and CDR2 SYGVKD. V shed 6 bases, J shed 6 bases, and the junction held 3 bases outside the gene matches. CDR3 DNA: TGTGCCATCAGGGGACTAGCGGGAGTCGCCGGGGAGCTGTTTTTT. Translating gives CAIRGLAGVAGELFF.

The chain employs TRBV6-1 and TRBJ2-5, with 8 bases lining up with TRBD2. With V trimmed by 10 bases and J by 5 bases, 9 bases remained unmatched. The germline CDR1 and CDR2 sequences are MNHNS and SASEGT. The CDR3 has 13 residues. The CDR3 here is CATFPTSDETQYF. DNA of the CDR3: TGTGCCACCTTCCCGACTAGCGACGAGACCCAGTACTTC.

CDR3 DNA: TGTGCCAGCAGCCAATCGTGGGGTCAGCCCCAGCATTTT. Amino acid sequence: CASSQSWGQPQHF. V usage is TRBV7-2 and J usage is TRBJ1-5; D unresolved. This CDR3 is built from 13 residues. Germline CDR1 and CDR2: SGHTA and FQGNSA. V was shortened by 5 bases and J by 6 bases, with 11 bases between the two germline ends.

The chain has TRBV18 and TRBJ2-2; 7 nucleotides agree with TRBD2. The V segment lost 6 bases and the J segment 7 bases; nucleotides outside the gene matches: 8. The CDR3 runs to 14 residues. Per germline, CDR1 KGHSH and CDR2 LQKENI. CDR3 sequence: CASSRTSRRGELFF. CDR3 in DNA: TGTGCCAGCTCTAGGACTAGTAGACGCGGGGAGCTGTTTTTT.

This clone occurred once. This chain uses TRBV18 with TRBJ1-2; no firm D call. V was shortened by 2 bases and J by 0 bases, with 13 bases between the two germline ends. The CDR3 is 16 amino acids. CDR1 and CDR2 (germline): KGHSH, LQKENI. The CDR3 nucleotides read TGTGCCAGCTCACCAGCAAAAGGGTCCTCTAACTATGGCTACACCTTC. Translation gives CASSPAKGSSNYGYTF.

The V and J genes are TRBV29-1 and TRBJ2-1; D may be TRBD1 or TRBD2 (6 bases each). Trimming removed 6 bases at V and 7 bases at J, with 22 bases between. There are 15 residues in the CDR3. Looked up from germline, CDR1 is SQVTM and CDR2 is ANQGSEA. CDR3 in amino acids: CSVGGGTRVGNEQFF. CDR3 sequence (DNA): TGCAGCGTGGGGGGTGGGACACGGGTCGGGAATGAGCAGTTCTTC.

A single count supports this clone. The rearrangement links TRBV11-2 to TRBJ2-2; D gene ambiguous. V lost 3 bases and J 5 bases, leaving 10 bases between the germline ends. The CDR3 extends over 14 amino acids. Germline lookup yields CDR1 SGHAT and CDR2 FQNNGV. CDR3 coding DNA: TGTGCCAGCAGCTTGGGTCGGGTAACCGGGGAGCTGTTTTTT. It translates to CASSLGRVTGELFF.

This clone was recorded many times. The chain uses TRBV9 and TRBJ1-2, with TRBD1 matching 9 bases. The V gene's germline CDR1 is SGDLS and CDR2 YYNGEE. CDR3 length: 14 amino acids. Losses at the gene ends were 0 bases for V and 6 bases for J; bases not matched to a gene: 3. The CDR3: CASSVAGQGHGYTF. The CDR3 DNA follows: TGTGCCAGCAGCGTAGCTGGACAGGGGCATGGCTACACCTTC.

The chain recombines TRBV7-8 with TRBJ2-1; perhaps D is TRBD1 or TRBD2 (6 bases each). CDR1 and CDR2 from the germline V gene are SGHVS and FQNEAQ. Trimming pared 5 bases from V and 9 bases from J, leaving 23 bases between. The CDR3 consists of 16 residues. CDR3 sequence reads: CASSPGVRGRGGEQFF. CDR3 bases: TGTGCCAGCAGCCCCGGCGTCAGGGGCCGGGGAGGTGAGCAGTTCTTC.